These 25 T cell receptor beta chains came from one sample sequenced in a study of cytomegalovirus exposure and HLA in healthy donors (TCRdb year 2017). The library was produced with the immunoSEQ multiplex PCR assay. The multiplex PCR relied on a mix of 60 forward primers for TCR Vbeta segments and 13 reverse primers for TCR Jbeta segments. Drawn from immuneACCESS, this table holds only the in-frame rearrangements with V and J called that TCRdb kept. Clones are partly lost; checked studies trace under half to an unresolved V gene and leave the rest unexplained. The sample table records roughly 190,000 clones; more than 75% of these occur just once. In total, the top ten clones hold approximately 0.74% of the sample. Material: PBMCs. These receptors were collected from a woman under 30 in good health and CMV-seronegative.

This rearrangement joins TRBV6-5 to TRBJ2-5; D perhaps matches TRBD2 (5 bases). The V end was cut by 0 bases, the J end by 5 bases, with 10 bases between. The germline CDR1 and CDR2 sequences are MNHEY and SVGAGI. This CDR3 region has 14 residues. CDR3 sequence (DNA): TGTGCCAGCAGTTACTCGAGACCGGGGGAGACCCAGTACTTC. As protein: CASSYSRPGETQYF.

The CDR3 region has the DNA TGTGCCAGCAGCTTCGAACGGAGGGACTATGGCTACACCTTC. It yields the protein CASSFERRDYGYTF. The gene calls are TRBV5-6 and TRBJ1-2; D gene unclear. V lost 2 bases and J 3 bases, leaving 11 bases between the germline ends. Germline V gives CDR1 SGHDT, CDR2 YYEEEE. There are 14 residues in the CDR3.

This chain joins TRBV18 and TRBJ2-2; 8 nucleotides line up with TRBD2. Germline V CDR1 and CDR2: KGHSH, LQKENI. The CDR3 extends over 17 amino acids. Losses at the gene ends were 0 bases for V and 7 bases for J; bases not matched to a gene: 10. CDR3 bases: TGTGCCAGCTCACCACCGAATGGACTAGCCTCCAGCGGGGAGCTGTTTTTT. It encodes CASSPPNGLASSGELFF.

The J gene is TRBJ2-1, the V gene TRBV27, with 7 bases aligning to TRBD1. After removal of 3 bases from V and 5 bases from J, the junction contained 1 base not matched to a gene. The CDR3 covers 13 residues. Germline V CDR1 and CDR2: MNHEY, SMNVEV (reference sequence). CDR3 nucleotide sequence: TGTGCCAGCAGTTTCAGGGGGAACAATGAGCAGTTCTTC. This codes for CASSFRGNNEQFF.

The chain has TRBV9 and TRBJ2-7; 9 bases align to TRBD1. After removal of 0 bases from V and 6 bases from J, the junction contained 10 bases not matched to a gene. The CDR3 has 16 residues. Germline V gene sequence: CDR1 SGDLS, CDR2 YYNGEE. The CDR3 here is CASSVEGGDRGGEQYF. DNA of the CDR3: TGTGCCAGCAGCGTAGAAGGGGGAGACAGGGGGGGCGAGCAGTACTTC.

This clone was seen just once. The chain links TRBV9 to TRBJ2-7; TRBD2 matches 7 bases. CDR1 and CDR2 from the germline V gene are SGDLS and YYNGEE. Trimming removed 4 bases from V and 2 bases from J; junction bases left unmatched: 6. The CDR3 sequence is 14 residues long. The CDR3 nucleotides are TGTGCCAGCAGCCCGAGCGGGGTACCCTACGAGCAGTACTTC. Its translation: CASSPSGVPYEQYF.

As to this clone: Other DNA sequences within the sample encode an identical CDR3. This sequence joins TRBV28 and TRBJ2-1; TRBD2 aligns across 11 bases. Germline V gives CDR1 MDHEN, CDR2 SYDVKM. With 4 bases clipped from V and 4 bases from J, the junction kept 3 bases outside the gene matches. This CDR3 is built from 15 residues. The CDR3 reads CASSSGTSGYNEQFF. CDR3 DNA sequence: TGTGCCAGCAGTTCCGGGACTAGCGGTTACAATGAGCAGTTCTTC.

The chain has TRBV28 and TRBJ2-7, with 7 bases lining up with TRBD1. V shed 3 bases and J 3 bases; nucleotides not matched to a gene: 5. CDR1 and CDR2 (germline): MDHEN, SYDVKM. This CDR3 spans 14 amino acids. The CDR3 here is CASSFGDRYYEQYF. CDR3 sequence (DNA): TGTGCCAGCAGTTTTGGGGACAGATACTACGAGCAGTACTTC.

This chain links TRBV7-9 with TRBJ1-3; 7 bases are shared with TRBD1. Trimming cost V 3 bases and J 3 bases; bases outside gene matches: 5. CDR1 and CDR2 from the germline V gene are SEHNR and FQNEAQ (reference sequence). The CDR3 runs to 15 residues. The CDR3, as DNA: TGTGCCAGCAGCTTCACAGGGGAAGGTGGAAACACCATATATTTT. The encoded protein is CASSFTGEGGNTIYF.

The chain combines TRBV28 with TRBJ1-2; 7 bases line up with TRBD1. Germline CDR1 reads MDHEN; CDR2 reads SYDVKM. V lost 3 bases and J lost 5; bases outside the gene matches: 9. This CDR3 region has 15 residues. CDR3 in DNA: TGTGCCAGCAGTTTTTTGAAGACAGGGACGTATGGCTACACCTTC. Its translation is CASSFLKTGTYGYTF.

The rearrangement links TRBV4-2 to TRBJ2-7, with TRBD2 matching over 7 bases. The CDR3 has 12 amino acids. Germline CDR1 is LGHNA and CDR2 is YNFKEQ. Unmatched junction bases numbered 5, after V lost 6 bases and J lost 6 bases. Here the CDR3 reads CASRGRALEQYF. The DNA for the CDR3 is TGTGCCAGCAGGGGGAGGGCCCTCGAGCAGTACTTC.

The rearrangement joins TRBV2 to TRBJ2-1; D might be TRBD2 (6 bases). V was shortened by 2 bases and J by 5 bases, with 13 bases between the two germline ends. There are 15 residues in the CDR3. CDR1 and CDR2 (germline): SNHLY, FYNNEI. The CDR3 bases are TGTGCCAGCAGTGAAACGGGTCTAGCGAACAATGAGCAGTTCTTC. It specifies CASSETGLANNEQFF.

V gene TRBV12-5 combines with J gene TRBJ2-7, with 9 nucleotides matching TRBD1. Trimming took 0 bases from V and 2 from J; bases not matched to a gene: 5. The CDR3 totals 16 residues. Germline CDR1 and CDR2: LGHNT and FRNRAP. The CDR3 DNA sequence: TGTGCTAGTGGTTTGGTACCGGGGACAGGGACCTACGAGCAGTACTTC. Its protein is CASGLVPGTGTYEQYF.

This clone came up once. The chain combines TRBV5-6 with TRBJ2-5; D remains ambiguous. Germline V gene lookup returns CDR1 SGHDT and CDR2 YYEEEE. This CDR3 comprises 12 residues. V was clipped by 4 bases and J by 5 bases, with 9 bases between them. The CDR3 DNA follows: TGTGCCAGCAGCCTTTCCGCGGAGACCCAGTACTTC. Translation: CASSLSAETQYF.

The chain carries TRBV14 and TRBJ2-5, with 14 bases fitting TRBD2. The closer fit of TRBJ2-7 to the DNA end suggests the J call may be wrong. Germline CDR1 reads SGHDN; CDR2 reads FVKESK. This CDR3 has 15 amino acids. The CDR3 DNA is TGTGCCAGCAGCCCGACTAGCGGGAGGGGATACGAGCAGTACTTC. Its protein product is CASSPTSGRGYEQYF.

The chain joins TRBV11-2 to TRBJ2-5, with 8 positions matching TRBD1. CDR3 length: 15 amino acids. Per germline, CDR1 SGHAT and CDR2 FQNNGV. Losses at the gene ends were 1 base for V and 2 bases for J; bases not matched to a gene: 3. The CDR3 DNA is TGTGCCAGCAGCTTAGCAACAGGGGGTCAAGAGACCCAGTACTTC. It is translated as CASSLATGGQETQYF. The full variable domain, with the rest looked up from reference TRBV11-2 and TRBJ2-5, is EAGVAQSPRYKIIEKRQSVAFWCNPISGHATLYWYQQILGQGPKLLIQFQNNGVVDDSQLPKDRFSAERLKGVDSTLKIQPAKLEDSAVYLCASSLATGGQETQYFGPGTRLLVL.

The chain employs TRBV18 and TRBJ2-5, with TRBD1 matching over 7 bases. This CDR3 is built from 14 residues. In germline, CDR1 is KGHSH, CDR2 LQKENI. Trimming took 4 bases from V and 7 from J; bases not matched to a gene: 9. The CDR3: CASSLLQGLGTQYF. The CDR3 bases are TGTGCCAGCTCACTCTTACAGGGGCTCGGGACCCAGTACTTC.

CDR3 sequence (DNA): TGTGCCAGCAGTCGAGGACTAGCGGGAGTTACAGCCGGGGAGCTGTTTTTT. This encodes CASSRGLAGVTAGELFF. This chain joins TRBV27 and TRBJ2-2, with 13 bases identical to TRBD2. Germline V gives CDR1 MNHEY, CDR2 SMNVEV (reference sequence). This CDR3 comprises 17 residues. Unmatched junction bases numbered 9, after V lost 5 bases and J lost 6 bases.

To note about this clone: Within the sample, other DNA sequences also encode this same CDR3. This sequence joins TRBV27 and TRBJ2-3; unclear D gene. The ends were cut back, 2 bases at V and 0 bases at J, with 3 bases in the middle. Germline-derived CDR1 and CDR2 are MNHEY and SMNVEV (reference sequence). This CDR3 region has 13 residues. The DNA of the CDR3 is TGTGCCAGCAGTTTACGGAGCACAGATACGCAGTATTTT. This translates into CASSLRSTDTQYF.

The CDR3 DNA sequence: TGTGCCAGCAGTCCCTTAGCAGGGGATGCTGAAGCTTTCTTT. Translation gives CASSPLAGDAEAFF. The chain carries TRBV6-5 and TRBJ1-1, with D possibly TRBD1 on 6 matching bases. The germline CDR1 and CDR2 sequences are MNHEY and SVGAGI. V was shortened by 5 bases and J by 6 bases, with 16 bases between the two germline ends. The CDR3 covers 14 residues.

The chain has TRBV6-4 and TRBJ1-1; D is uncertain. CDR1 and CDR2 (germline): MRHNA, SNTAGT. This CDR3 is built from 13 residues. V dropped 6 bases and J dropped 3 bases, with 11 bases sitting between them. CDR3 coding DNA: TGTGCCAGCAGGAGAGGGTCCCACACTGAAGCTTTCTTT. Translation gives CASRRGSHTEAFF.

The chain recombines TRBV27 with TRBJ1-2, with D unclear. The CDR3 is made up of 14 amino acids. Germline CDR1 and CDR2: MNHEY and SMNVEV (reference sequence). Trimming stripped 6 bases from V and 2 bases from J, with 13 bases between. The CDR3 DNA sequence: TGTGCCAGCAGGTCAACTGGCGGGAACTATGGCTACACCTTC. It codes for CASRSTGGNYGYTF.

This clone was seen a handful of times. The chain recombines TRBV6-1 with TRBJ2-3; D gene ambiguous. The CDR3 length is 14 residues. The germline gives CDR1 MNHNS, CDR2 SASEGT. Trimming left V 5 bases short and J 0 bases short, with 9 bases between. CDR3 coding DNA: TGTGCCAGCAGTAGACTCCAGAGCACAGATACGCAGTATTTT. Protein sequence: CASSRLQSTDTQYF.

The V gene is TRBV6-5, the J gene TRBJ1-5, with D perhaps matching TRBD1 (5 bases). CDR3 length: 13 amino acids. The germline V gene encodes CDR1 MNHEY and CDR2 SVGAGI. V gave up 7 bases and J gave up 2 bases, with 9 bases separating them. CDR3 nucleotides: TGTGCCAGCACTCAAGGGGGCAATCAGCCCCAGCATTTT. Protein sequence: CASTQGGNQPQHF.

This rearrangement joins TRBV13 to TRBJ2-1, with a weak D call TRBD1 (6 bases). CDR3 length: 16 residues. The ends were cut back, 2 bases at V and 5 bases at J, with 16 bases in the middle. CDR1 is PRHDT and CDR2 is FYEKMQ in the germline V gene (reference sequence). The DNA for the CDR3 is TGTGCCAGCAGCTTAAATTTTGGGGGCCGGAACAATGAGCAGTTCTTC. This gives the protein CASSLNFGGRNNEQFF.